A selection of T cell receptor beta chains follows, all from one sample in a study of blood T cell repertoires in COVID-19. The table came from immunoSEQ multiplex PCR; TCRdb's copy has only in-frame clones and leaves some out. The sample contains 200,000 to 300,000 clones, roughly 86% of which appear only once. Material: peripheral blood. The receptors come from a man aged 40-49 years who had recovered from COVID-19. Both conserved end residues are part of each CDR3. The D gene is left open where the match is weak. Size is stated for part of the rows, as once, few or many counts, or as a class when the clone is expanded.

clone size	V gene	J gene	CDR3 length	D gene	CDR3 DNA	CDR3 protein
-	TRBV7-2	TRBJ2-5	14	-	TGTGCCAGCAGCTTAGGATCTAGCCAAGAGACCCAGTACTTC	CASSLGSSQETQYF
once	TRBV11-2	TRBJ2-5	15	TRBD1	TGTGCCAGCAGCTTAGCCAGGGGGCGCGAAGAGACCCAGTACTTC	CASSLARGREETQYF
-	TRBV7-2	TRBJ2-7	12	-	TGTGCCAGCAGCTTAGGAACCGGCGAGCAGTACTTC	CASSLGTGEQYF
-	TRBV9	TRBJ2-3	15	TRBD2	TGTGCCAGCAGCGCGACTAGCGGGAGCTTCAATACGCAGTATTTT	CASSATSGSFNTQYF
-	TRBV5-4	TRBJ2-1	14	-	TGTGCCAGCAGCTACCCCCGGGTTGACAATGAGCAGTTCTTC	CASSYPRVDNEQFF
few	TRBV9	TRBJ2-2	15	-	TGTGCCAGCAGCCAGACGCCGGGTCAGACCGGGGAGCTGTTTTTT	CASSQTPGQTGELFF
-	TRBV28	TRBJ1-5	14	-	TGTGCCAGCAGTTTAGGGGGGTCCCCTCAGCCCCAGCATTTT	CASSLGGSPQPQHF
-	TRBV3-1/TRBV3-2	TRBJ2-7	13	-	TGTGCCAGCAGCCGGACAGCTTCCTACGAGCAGTACTTC	CASSRTASYEQYF
-	TRBV7-3	TRBJ2-7	13	-	TGTGCCAGCAGCTTAGGGCAGGGCGGCGAGCAGTACTTC	CASSLGQGGEQYF
-	TRBV28	TRBJ1-3	15	TRBD1	TGTGCCAGCAGTTTGACAGGGGGCTATGGAAACACCATATATTTT	CASSLTGGYGNTIYF
-	TRBV7-3	TRBJ2-3	16	-	TGTGCCAGCAGCTGGGGGGTTTTAACCATTACAGATACGCAGTATTTT	CASSWGVLTITDTQYF
-	TRBV30	TRBJ2-4	15	-	TGTGCCTGGAGTACGGGGACACTAGCCAAAAACATTCAGTACTTC	CAWSTGTLAKNIQYF
-	TRBV19	TRBJ1-2	12	-	TGTGCCAGTGGGAGGGATAACTATGGCTACACCTTC	CASGRDNYGYTF
-	TRBV29-1	TRBJ2-5	14	-	TGCAGCGTTGATAGTGTGGTAGCCGGAGGGACCCAGTACTTC	CSVDSVVAGGTQYF
few	TRBV4-1	TRBJ2-3	13	-	TGCGCCAGCAGCCAAGTCGGCACAGATACGCAGTATTTT	CASSQVGTDTQYF
-	TRBV6-6	TRBJ2-5	16	TRBD2	TGTGCCAGCAGGCCGGCTAGCGGGGGGGCTGTAGAGACCCAGTACTTC	CASRPASGGAVETQYF
-	TRBV19	TRBJ2-5	17	TRBD2	TGTGCCAGTAGTTCCTGGACTAGCGGGAGTGGGGCAGAGACCCAGTACTTC	CASSSWTSGSGAETQYF
-	TRBV7-2	TRBJ1-2	15	TRBD1	TGTGCCAGCAGCCCCTCGGACAGGGGGGCTCCCGGCTACACCTTC	CASSPSDRGAPGYTF
-	TRBV7-5	TRBJ2-3	18	-	TGTGCCAGAAGCTTACCCCCTTTTCCTAGCGGACACGCAGATACGCAGTATTTT	CARSLPPFPSGHADTQYF
-	TRBV6-5	TRBJ2-1	14	-	TGTGCCAGCAGCGTCATACAGGGAGACAATGAGCAGTTCTTC	CASSVIQGDNEQFF
-	TRBV25-1	TRBJ1-5	18	TRBD1	TGTGCCAGCAGTGAAGGTCACTCCGGGACAGATAGCAATCAGCCCCAGCATTTT	CASSEGHSGTDSNQPQHF
once	TRBV15	TRBJ1-1	14	-	TGTGCCACCAGGGGCCCCGACAGGATAACTGAAGCTTTCTTT	CATRGPDRITEAFF
few	TRBV6-5	TRBJ2-1	15	TRBD1	TGTGCCAGCAGTTTGGACAGGGTCTCCTACAATGAGCAGTTCTTC	CASSLDRVSYNEQFF
-	TRBV10-3	TRBJ1-2	11	-	TGTGCCATCAGACTATTGGATGGCTACACCTTC	CAIRLLDGYTF
-	TRBV7-3	TRBJ2-1	14	TRBD2	TGTGCCAGCACCCCGGGGCGCGGGAGCAATGAGCAGTTCTTC	CASTPGRGSNEQFF
-	TRBV15	TRBJ1-1	13	TRBD1	TGTGCCACCAGCAGGGGGACAGGACGGGAAGCTTTCTTT	CATSRGTGREAFF
-	TRBV10-3	TRBJ2-1	17	-	TGTGCCATCAGTGGGCAGGGCGCGTGGAACTCCTACAATGAGCAGTTCTTC	CAISGQGAWNSYNEQFF
-	TRBV7-7	TRBJ2-1	13	-	TGTGCCAGCAGCTATAGCGTGGACAATGAGCAGTTCTTC	CASSYSVDNEQFF
-	TRBV19	TRBJ1-6	18	-	TGTGCCAGTAGTATAAACCCCCCCGCAGGGTTTATGGATTCACCCCTCCACTTT	CASSINPPAGFMDSPLHF
-	TRBV7-3	TRBJ2-1	12	TRBD2	TGTGCCAGCAGCGAAAGCGGGAGAGGACAGTTCTTC	CASSESGRGQFF
-	TRBV3-1/TRBV3-2	TRBJ2-3	14	-	TGTGCCAGCAGCCAATCCGGCAGGGCGGATACGCAGTATTTT	CASSQSGRADTQYF
-	TRBV29-1	TRBJ2-1	13	-	TGCAGCGTTGACACCAGCTCCTACAATGAGCAGTTCTTC	CSVDTSSYNEQFF
-	TRBV19	TRBJ2-3	15	-	TGTGCCAGTAGTACTCAAACCAGGATCACAGATACGCAGTATTTT	CASSTQTRITDTQYF
-	TRBV11-2	TRBJ2-2	14	TRBD1	TGTGCCAGCAGCACAGGGGTTTTGGTCGGGGAGCTGTTTTTT	CASSTGVLVGELFF
-	TRBV19	TRBJ2-7	14	TRBD2	TGTGCCAGTAGGGCGGGAGGGCCTAGGAACGAGCAGTACTTC	CASRAGGPRNEQYF
-	TRBV10-2	TRBJ2-4	15	TRBD2	TGCGCCAGCCGGGGACTAGCGGGAGAGGGGAACATTCAGTACTTC	CASRGLAGEGNIQYF
-	TRBV3-1/TRBV3-2	TRBJ2-1	17	-	TGTGCCAGCAGCCAAGATTTCCCCCCTAGCGCGTACAATGAGCAGTTCTTC	CASSQDFPPSAYNEQFF
-	TRBV14	TRBJ2-1	16	TRBD2	TGTGCCAGCAGCCAAGTACTAGCGGGCTCCTACAATGAGCAGTTCTTC	CASSQVLAGSYNEQFF
-	TRBV4-3	TRBJ2-2	16	TRBD2	TGCGCCAGCAGCCTAGCGGGGGCCTCGAACACCGGGGAGCTGTTTTTT	CASSLAGASNTGELFF